Following are 11 T cell receptor beta chains from one sample sequenced in a study of identical twins. TCRdb re-derived calls from the 5' RACE reads in MiXCR, one entry per CDR3 protein. The sample lists under 1 million distinct CDR3 sequences, roughly an eighth occurring once. Another study also made use of these data, one on yellow fever vaccine responses in identical twins.

The sequencing sample was made of PBMCs. These TCRs come from a young woman in good health.

V is TRBV20-1 and J is TRBJ2-3; TRBD1 or TRBD2 may be the D gene (5 bases each). Germline V CDR1 and CDR2: DFQATT, SNEGSKA (reference sequence). The germline V and J ends were trimmed by 1 base and 2 bases, with 16 bases remaining between them. The CDR3 length is 16 residues. The CDR3 DNA reads as TGCAGTGCTAGAGCTGCTGTCCGAGGGACCACAGATACGCAGTATTTT. This encodes CSARAAVRGTTDTQYF.

The sample holds a few counts of this clonotype. The chain joins TRBV5-1 to TRBJ2-3; 10 bases fit TRBD2. V was pared by 0 bases and J by 4 bases, with 8 bases of the junction left unmatched. Germline V gene sequence: CDR1 SGHRS, CDR2 YFSETQ. The CDR3 contains 17 residues. The CDR3 loop reads CASSLGAGGPFADTQYF. The CDR3 nucleotides read TGCGCCAGCAGCTTGGGAGCGGGGGGGCCTTTCGCAGATACGCAGTATTTT.

This clonotype was counted ten times or more. The V call is TRBV20-1, the J call TRBJ2-1; D may be TRBD2 (6 bases). In germline, CDR1 is DFQATT, CDR2 SNEGSKA (reference sequence). V dropped 0 bases and J dropped 6 bases, with 18 bases sitting between them. There are 16 residues in the CDR3. In DNA, the CDR3 is TGCAGTGCTAGAGATCGGTTAGCGGAAGCCCTCAATGAGCAGTTCTTC. Translating gives CSARDRLAEALNEQFF.

This clonotype was counted only a few times. V and J are TRBV6-1 and TRBJ2-2; D not certain. Looked up from germline, CDR1 is MNHNS and CDR2 is SASEGT. The CDR3 has 15 amino acids. V was trimmed by 3 bases and J by 2 bases, leaving 10 bases between them. The CDR3 is CASSELATNTGELFF. In DNA form, the CDR3 reads TGTGCCAGCAGTGAGCTGGCCACAAACACCGGGGAGCTGTTTTTT.

This rearrangement joins TRBV24-1 to TRBJ2-1; 8 nucleotides match TRBD2. The trim removed 4 bases at V and 0 bases at J, leaving 13 bases unmatched. Germline V CDR1 and CDR2: KGHDR, SFDVKD. This CDR3 has 19 amino acids. The chain's CDR3 is CATSDGKVESGGSYNEQFF. In DNA, the CDR3 is TGTGCCACCAGTGACGGTAAAGTAGAAAGCGGGGGCTCCTACAATGAGCAGTTCTTC.

The chain employs TRBV4-1 and TRBJ1-2; tentatively, D is TRBD1 (6 bases). Trimming removed 1 base at V and 0 bases at J, with 15 bases between. Germline V gene data show CDR1 as MGHRA and CDR2 as YSYEKL. The CDR3 length is 17 residues. The CDR3 DNA reads TGCGCCAGCAGCCAAGTGCCCGGACAGCGCCCTAACTATGGCTACACCTTC. It yields the protein CASSQVPGQRPNYGYTF.

This clonotype was detected only a few times. V gene TRBV7-6 combines with J gene TRBJ2-4; D is unresolved. Per germline, CDR1 SGHVS and CDR2 FNYEAQ. CDR3 size: 15 residues. Trimming pared 1 base from V and 9 bases from J, leaving 16 bases between. CDR3 loop: CASSLESVGWGIQYF. CDR3 nucleotide sequence: TGTGCCAGCAGCTTAGAGAGCGTCGGGTGGGGCATTCAGTACTTC.

The sample holds a few counts of this clonotype. The genes are TRBV2 and TRBJ2-7; possible D gene TRBD1, 6 bases. Germline V gives CDR1 SNHLY, CDR2 FYNNEI. V dropped 6 bases and J dropped 4 bases, with 13 bases sitting between them. CDR3 length equals 13 residues. Here the CDR3 DNA reads TGTGCCAGCAGGGTGGACAGAGATTACGAGCAGTACTTC. This sequence encodes CASRVDRDYEQYF.

This rearrangement joins TRBV20-1 to TRBJ2-7; 7 bases fit TRBD2. The CDR3 is 15 amino acids. Germline V gene sequence: CDR1 DFQATT, CDR2 SNEGSKA (reference sequence). Trimming took 0 bases from V and 3 from J; bases not matched to a gene: 8. The CDR3 DNA sequence: TGCAGTGCTAGAGACGTGGCTAGCGGAAACTACGAGCAGTACTTC. Translation gives CSARDVASGNYEQYF.

This clonotype was counted only a few times. The chain employs TRBV5-6 and TRBJ2-1; 8 positions match TRBD1. V gave up 2 bases and J gave up 6 bases; unmatched junction bases: 4. Germline lookup yields CDR1 SGHDT and CDR2 YYEEEE. CDR3 length: 14 amino acids. DNA of the CDR3: TGTGCCAGCAGCTTTCTACAGGGGGGCAATGAGCAGTTCTTC. It codes for CASSFLQGGNEQFF.

This clonotype was found many times. J is TRBJ2-1 and V is TRBV11-2; perhaps D is TRBD1 or TRBD2 (7 bases each). V was clipped by 5 bases and J by 4 bases, with 15 bases between them. This CDR3 spans 15 amino acids. Germline V gene lookup returns CDR1 SGHAT and CDR2 FQNNGV. DNA for the CDR3: TGTGCCAGCAGCCAGGGGGGGGCTGCGTACAATGAGCAGTTCTTC. This codes for CASSQGGAAYNEQFF. Full variable domain (outside the CDR3, taken from reference TRBV11-2 and TRBJ2-1): EAGVAQSPRYKIIEKRQSVAFWCNPISGHATLYWYQQILGQGPKLLIQFQNNGVVDDSQLPKDRFSAERLKGVDSTLKIQPAKLEDSAVYLCASSQGGAAYNEQFFGPGTRLTVL.